Only a few counts were recorded for the clone carrying this TCR beta chain. This CDR3 is built from 17 residues. These data come from a study of cytomegalovirus exposure and HLA in healthy donors. Donors in the study were healthy people who gave bone marrow. PCR employed 60 Vbeta and 13 Jbeta primers. In the source study's methods: Later, roughly 77 million unique TCR beta chains were counted in an analysis, and around 11 million of them were shared. Generated by immunoSEQ multiplex PCR, the TCRdb table keeps only in-frame clones and is missing some. Clone size and the V and J calls come from that table; the DNA yielded D and trimming. The sample shows fewer than 90,000 clones, approximately 76% of them seen only once.

Specimen: PBMCs. The chain recombines TRBV21-1 with TRBJ1-1. TRBV21-1 is a known pseudogene. This clonotype originated in a man younger than 45 in good health and CMV-seropositive. CDR3 bases: TGTGCCAGCAGTAAGGGGGGGCGCTCGGGAAGGAGCACTGAAGCTTTCTTT. Protein sequence: CASSKGGRSGRSTEAFF.